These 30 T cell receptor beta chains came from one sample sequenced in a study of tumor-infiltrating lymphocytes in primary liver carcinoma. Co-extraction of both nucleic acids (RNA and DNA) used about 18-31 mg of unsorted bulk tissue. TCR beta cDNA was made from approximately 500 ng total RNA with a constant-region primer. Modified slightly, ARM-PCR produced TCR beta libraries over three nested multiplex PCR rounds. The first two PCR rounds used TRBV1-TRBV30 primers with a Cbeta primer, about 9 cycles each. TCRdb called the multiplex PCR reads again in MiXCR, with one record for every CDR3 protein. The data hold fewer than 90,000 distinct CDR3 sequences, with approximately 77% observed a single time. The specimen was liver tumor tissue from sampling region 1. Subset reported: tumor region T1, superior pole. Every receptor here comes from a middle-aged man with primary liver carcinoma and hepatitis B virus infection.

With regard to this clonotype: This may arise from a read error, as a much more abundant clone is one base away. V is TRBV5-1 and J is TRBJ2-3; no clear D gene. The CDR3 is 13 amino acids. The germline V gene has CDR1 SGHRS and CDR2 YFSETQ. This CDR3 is CSSSLFLGDTQYF. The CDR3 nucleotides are TGCTCCAGCAGCTTGTTCCTCGGAGATACGCAGTATTTT.

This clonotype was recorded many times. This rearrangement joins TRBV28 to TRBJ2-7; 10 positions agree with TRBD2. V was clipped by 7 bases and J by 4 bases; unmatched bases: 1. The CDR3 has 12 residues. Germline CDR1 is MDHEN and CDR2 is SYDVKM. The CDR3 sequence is CASNSGRYEQYF. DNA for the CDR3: TGTGCCAGCAATAGCGGGAGGTACGAGCAGTACTTC.

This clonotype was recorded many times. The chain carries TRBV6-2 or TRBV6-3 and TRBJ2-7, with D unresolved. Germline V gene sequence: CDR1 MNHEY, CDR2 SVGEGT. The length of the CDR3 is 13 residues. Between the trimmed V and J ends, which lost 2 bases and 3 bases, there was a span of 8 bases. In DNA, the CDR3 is TGTGCCAGCAGTTACGGGGATAGCTACGAGCAGTACTTC. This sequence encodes CASSYGDSYEQYF.

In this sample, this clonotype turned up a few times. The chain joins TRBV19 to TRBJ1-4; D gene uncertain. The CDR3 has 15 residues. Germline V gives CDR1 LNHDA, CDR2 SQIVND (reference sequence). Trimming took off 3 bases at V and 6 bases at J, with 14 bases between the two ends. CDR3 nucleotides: TGTGCCAGTAGTATTGAGGTCCGTCCGGATGAAAAACTGTTTTTT. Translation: CASSIEVRPDEKLFF.

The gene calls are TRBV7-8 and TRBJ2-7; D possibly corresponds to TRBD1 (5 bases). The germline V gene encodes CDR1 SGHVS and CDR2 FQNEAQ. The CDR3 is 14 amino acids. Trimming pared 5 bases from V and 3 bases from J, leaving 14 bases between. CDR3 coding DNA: TGTGCCAGCAGCATTGACAGCCAAGACTACGAGCAGTACTTC. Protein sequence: CASSIDSQDYEQYF.

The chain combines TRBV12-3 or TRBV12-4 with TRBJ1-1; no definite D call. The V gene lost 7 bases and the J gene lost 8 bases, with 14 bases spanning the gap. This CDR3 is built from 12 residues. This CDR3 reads CASTMHSIEAFF. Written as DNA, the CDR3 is TGTGCCAGCACGATGCACAGCATAGAAGCTTTCTTT.

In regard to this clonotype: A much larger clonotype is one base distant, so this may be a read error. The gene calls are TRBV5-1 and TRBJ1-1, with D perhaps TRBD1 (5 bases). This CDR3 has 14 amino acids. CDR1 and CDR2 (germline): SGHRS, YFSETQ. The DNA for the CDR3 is TGCGTCAGCAGCTTCCCGGGACCAAACACTGAAGCTTTCTTT. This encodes CVSSFPGPNTEAFF.

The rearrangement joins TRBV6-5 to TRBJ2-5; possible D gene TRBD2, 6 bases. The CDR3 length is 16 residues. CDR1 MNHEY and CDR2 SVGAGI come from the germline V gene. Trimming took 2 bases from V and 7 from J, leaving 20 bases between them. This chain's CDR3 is CASSYPPRLEDGTQYF. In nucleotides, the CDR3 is TGTGCCAGCAGTTACCCCCCCCGACTAGAAGATGGGACCCAGTACTTC.

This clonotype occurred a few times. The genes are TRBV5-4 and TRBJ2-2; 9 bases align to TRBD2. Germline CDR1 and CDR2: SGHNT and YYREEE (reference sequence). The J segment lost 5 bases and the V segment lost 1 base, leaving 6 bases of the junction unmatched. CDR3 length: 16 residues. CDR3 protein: CASSLRRTSGTGELFF. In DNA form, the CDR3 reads TGTGCCAGCAGCTTGCGTCGTACTAGCGGGACCGGGGAGCTGTTTTTT.

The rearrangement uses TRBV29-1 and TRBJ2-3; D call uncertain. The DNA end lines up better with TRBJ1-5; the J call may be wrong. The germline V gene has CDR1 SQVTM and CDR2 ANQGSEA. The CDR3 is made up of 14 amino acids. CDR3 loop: CSVAPSGDTDMQHF. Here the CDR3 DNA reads TGCAGCGTCGCTCCTAGCGGAGACACAGATATGCAGCATTTT.

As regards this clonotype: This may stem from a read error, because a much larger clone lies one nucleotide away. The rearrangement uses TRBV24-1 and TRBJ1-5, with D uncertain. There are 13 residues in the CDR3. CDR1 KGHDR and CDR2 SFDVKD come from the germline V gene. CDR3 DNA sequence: TGTGTCACCAGTGATCGAAGCAATCAGCCCCAGCATTTT. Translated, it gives CVTSDRSNQPQHF.

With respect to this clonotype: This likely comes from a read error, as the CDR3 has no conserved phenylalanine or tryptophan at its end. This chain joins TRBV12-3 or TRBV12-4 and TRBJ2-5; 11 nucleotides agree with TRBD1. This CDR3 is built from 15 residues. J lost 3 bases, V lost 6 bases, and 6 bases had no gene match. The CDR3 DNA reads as TGTGCCAGCAGCCGGAGGGACAGGGGGAAAGAGACCCAGTACTCC. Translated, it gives CASSRRDRGKETQYS.

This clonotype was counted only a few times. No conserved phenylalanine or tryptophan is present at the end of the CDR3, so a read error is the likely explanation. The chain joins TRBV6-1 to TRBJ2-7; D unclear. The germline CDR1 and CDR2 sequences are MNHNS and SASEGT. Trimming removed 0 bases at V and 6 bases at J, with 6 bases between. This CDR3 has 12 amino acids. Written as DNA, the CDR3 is TGTGCCAGCAGTGAAGCTCTCGGCGAGCAGTACTTG. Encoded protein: CASSEALGEQYL.

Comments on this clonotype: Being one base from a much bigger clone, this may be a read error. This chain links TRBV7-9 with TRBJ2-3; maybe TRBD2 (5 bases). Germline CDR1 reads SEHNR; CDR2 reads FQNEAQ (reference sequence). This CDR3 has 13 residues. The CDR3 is CAVRGTDTDTQYF. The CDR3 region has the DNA TGTGCGGTCCGGGGAACAGACACAGATACGCAGTATTTT.

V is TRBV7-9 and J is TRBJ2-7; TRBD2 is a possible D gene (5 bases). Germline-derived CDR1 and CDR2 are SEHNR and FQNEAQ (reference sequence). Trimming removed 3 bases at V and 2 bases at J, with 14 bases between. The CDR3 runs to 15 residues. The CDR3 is CASSFYCGCTYEQYF. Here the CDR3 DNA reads TGTGCCAGCAGCTTCTACTGCGGGTGTACCTACGAGCAGTACTTC.

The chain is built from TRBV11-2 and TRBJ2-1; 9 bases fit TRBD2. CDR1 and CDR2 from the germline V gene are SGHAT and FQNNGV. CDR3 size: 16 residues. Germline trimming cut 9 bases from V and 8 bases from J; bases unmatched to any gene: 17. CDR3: CASSPHPSGRIYEQFF. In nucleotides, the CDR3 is TGTGCCAGTAGCCCGCACCCCAGCGGGAGGATCTATGAGCAGTTCTTC.

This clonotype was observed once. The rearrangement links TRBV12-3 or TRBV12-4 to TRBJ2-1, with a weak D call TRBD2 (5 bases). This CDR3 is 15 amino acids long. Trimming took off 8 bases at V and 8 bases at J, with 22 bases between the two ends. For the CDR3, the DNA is TGTGCCAGCTCCTTCGCTGCAGCGGTCACCGATGAGCAGTTCTTC. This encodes CASSFAAAVTDEQFF.

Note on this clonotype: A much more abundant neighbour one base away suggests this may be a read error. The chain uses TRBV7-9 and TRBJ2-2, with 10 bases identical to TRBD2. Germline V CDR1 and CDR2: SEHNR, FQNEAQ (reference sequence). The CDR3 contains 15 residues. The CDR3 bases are TGTGCCAGCAGCTTAATTAGCGGGAGGTCCGGGAAGCTGTTTTTT. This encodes CASSLISGRSGKLFF.

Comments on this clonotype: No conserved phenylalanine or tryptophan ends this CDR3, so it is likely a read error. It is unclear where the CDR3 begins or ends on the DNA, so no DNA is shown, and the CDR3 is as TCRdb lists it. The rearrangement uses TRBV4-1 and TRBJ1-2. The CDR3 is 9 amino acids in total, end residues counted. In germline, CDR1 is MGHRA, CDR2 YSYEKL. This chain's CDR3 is CASKPGYAS.

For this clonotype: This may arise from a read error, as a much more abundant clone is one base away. CDR3 DNA: TGTGCCAGCAGCTTAGGGGACAGGGACACCGGGGAGATGTTTTTT. Protein sequence: CASSLGDRDTGEMFF. This chain uses TRBV13 with TRBJ2-2, with 8 nucleotides matching TRBD1. Germline values: CDR1 PRHDT, CDR2 FYEKMQ (reference sequence). The CDR3 runs 15 residues.

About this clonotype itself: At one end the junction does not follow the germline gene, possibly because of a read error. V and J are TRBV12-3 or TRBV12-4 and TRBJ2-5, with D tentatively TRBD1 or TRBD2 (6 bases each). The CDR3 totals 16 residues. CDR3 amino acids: CVSSWGAFGNQETQYF. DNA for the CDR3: TGTGTCAGCAGCTGGGGGGCCTTCGGCAATCAAGAGACCCAGTACTTC.

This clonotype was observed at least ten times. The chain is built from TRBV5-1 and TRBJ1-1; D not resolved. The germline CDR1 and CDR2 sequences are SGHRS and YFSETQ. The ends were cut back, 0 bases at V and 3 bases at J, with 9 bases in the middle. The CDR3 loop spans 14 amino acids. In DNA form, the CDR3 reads TGCGCCAGCAGCTTGGTTGAGGGCTACACTGAAGCTTTCTTT. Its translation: CASSLVEGYTEAFF.

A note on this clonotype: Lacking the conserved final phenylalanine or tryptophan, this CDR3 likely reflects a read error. The CDR3 protein is CASSLEGGIYGYTS. CDR3 nucleotide sequence: TGTGCCAGCAGCTTGGAGGGGGGCATCTATGGCTACACCTCC. This chain connects TRBV5-4 to TRBJ1-2; D might be TRBD1 (6 bases). Trimming left V 0 bases short and J 4 bases short, with 10 bases between. Germline values: CDR1 SGHNT, CDR2 YYREEE (reference sequence). The CDR3 is 14 residues long.

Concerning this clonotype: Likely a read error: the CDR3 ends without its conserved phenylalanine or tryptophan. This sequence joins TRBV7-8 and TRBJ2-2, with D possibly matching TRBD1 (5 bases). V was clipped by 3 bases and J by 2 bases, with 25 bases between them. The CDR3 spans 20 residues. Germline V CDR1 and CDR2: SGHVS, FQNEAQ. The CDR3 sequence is CASSFRRGQTGVRNTGELFV. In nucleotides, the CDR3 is TGTGCCAGCAGCTTCCGAAGGGGCCAGACCGGAGTAAGAAACACCGGGGAGCTGTTTGTG.

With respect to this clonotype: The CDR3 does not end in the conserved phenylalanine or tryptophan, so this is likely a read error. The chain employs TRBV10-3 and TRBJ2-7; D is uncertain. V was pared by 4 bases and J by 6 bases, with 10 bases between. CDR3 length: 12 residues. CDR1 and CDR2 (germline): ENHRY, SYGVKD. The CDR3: CAISVSKGEQYL. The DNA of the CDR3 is TGTGCCATCAGTGTGTCAAAGGGCGAGCAGTACCTC.

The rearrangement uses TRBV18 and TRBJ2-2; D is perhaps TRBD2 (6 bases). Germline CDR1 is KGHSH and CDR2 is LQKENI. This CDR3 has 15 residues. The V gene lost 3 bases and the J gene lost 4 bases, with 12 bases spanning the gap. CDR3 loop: CASSPEGVGTGELFF. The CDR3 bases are TGTGCCAGCTCACCGGAGGGAGTCGGCACCGGGGAGCTGTTTTTT.

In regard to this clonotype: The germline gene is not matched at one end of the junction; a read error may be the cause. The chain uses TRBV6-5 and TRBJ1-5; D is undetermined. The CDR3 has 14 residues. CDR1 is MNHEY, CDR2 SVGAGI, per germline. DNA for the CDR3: TGTGCCAGCAGTTACAGGTCCGGCAAACAGCCCCAGCATTTT. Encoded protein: CASSYRSGKQPQHF.

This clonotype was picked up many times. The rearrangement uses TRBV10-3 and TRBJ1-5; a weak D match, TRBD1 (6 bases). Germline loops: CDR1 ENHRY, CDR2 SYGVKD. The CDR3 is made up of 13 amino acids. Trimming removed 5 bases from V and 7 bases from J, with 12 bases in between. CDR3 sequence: CAISRDNVQPQHF. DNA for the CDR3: TGTGCCATCAGTCGGGACAACGTACAGCCCCAGCATTTT.

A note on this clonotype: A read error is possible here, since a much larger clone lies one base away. The CDR3 region is CASSFPAGLAGHIEQFF. The CDR3, as DNA: TGTGCCAGCAGCTTTCCTGCCGGACTAGCGGGACACATTGAGCAGTTCTTC. The rearrangement links TRBV7-9 to TRBJ2-1; 12 positions agree with TRBD2. J lost 9 bases, V lost 3 bases, and 12 bases had no gene match. The CDR3 totals 17 residues. Per germline, CDR1 SEHNR and CDR2 FQNEAQ (reference sequence). Full variable domain (remainder filled in from reference TRBV7-9 and TRBJ2-1): DTGVSQNPRHKITKRGQNVTFRCDPISEHNRLYWYRQTLGQGPEFLTYFQNEAQLEKSRLLSDRFSAERPKGSFSTLEIQRTEQGDSAMYLCASSFPAGLAGHIEQFFGPGTRLTVL.

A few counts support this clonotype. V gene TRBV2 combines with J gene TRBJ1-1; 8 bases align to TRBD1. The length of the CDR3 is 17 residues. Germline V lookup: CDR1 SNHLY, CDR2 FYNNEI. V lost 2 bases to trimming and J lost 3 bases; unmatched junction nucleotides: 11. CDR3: CASSEQGTGNGDTEAFF. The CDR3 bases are TGTGCCAGCAGTGAACAAGGGACAGGAAACGGGGACACTGAAGCTTTCTTT.